Described below is a single T cell receptor (beta chain) sequence and its context. Its antigen is not known. Expressed TCRB transcripts were sequenced, since all the RNA that had been isolated was reverse transcribed. Data came from immunoSEQ multiplex PCR; TCRdb stores just in-frame clones and leaves some out. The table lists 160,000 or so clones, approximately 8.8% of them singletons, with about 0.7% in the top ten. The CDR3 totals 17 residues. The V gene's germline CDR1 is SGHDN and CDR2 FVKESK. With 1 base removed from V and 5 bases from J, the gap between germline ends came to 19 bases. This sample is part of a study of beta chain features in type 1 diabetes. Overall study results and limits: Moderate but significant shortening of TCRB CDR3s was recorded in all four CD4+ subsets from Type 1 diabetes patients.

Specimen: central memory CD4+ T cells from blood. This clonotype was obtained from a woman aged 25 to 45 with type 1 diabetes. The rearrangement joins TRBV14 to TRBJ2-3, with a possible D match to TRBD2 (7 bases). CDR3 in DNA: TGTGCCAGCAGCCAAGCCCGACTAGCACGAGGGGGAGATACGCAGTATTTT. Translated: CASSQARLARGGDTQYF.